Following are 12 T cell receptor beta chains from one sample sequenced in a study of blood T cell repertoires in COVID-19. The repertoire was sequenced with immunoSEQ multiplex PCR; TCRdb's copy has only in-frame clones and lacks some. Seen here are roughly 92,000 clones, nearly 90% observed once, and the top ten hold 4.3%. Sequencing was performed on peripheral blood. These receptors were taken from a woman aged 80 or older with active or convalescent COVID-19.

The chain employs TRBV24-1 and TRBJ2-2, with D tentatively TRBD2 (5 bases). Trimming took 0 bases from V and 5 from J, leaving 12 bases between them. Germline CDR1 and CDR2: KGHDR and SFDVKD. This CDR3 has 16 residues. CDR3 protein: CATSDLPGRATGELFF. The CDR3 nucleotides read TGTGCCACCAGTGATTTGCCGGGGAGAGCGACCGGGGAGCTGTTTTTT.

This chain connects TRBV7-2 to TRBJ2-3; D gene ambiguous. From germline, CDR1 is SGHTA and CDR2 FQGNSA. The CDR3 spans 15 residues. V was shortened by 2 bases and J by 2 bases, with 11 bases between the two germline ends. The CDR3 spells CASSLSVSPTDTQYF. CDR3 coding DNA: TGTGCCAGCAGCTTATCTGTCTCCCCCACAGATACGCAGTATTTT.

The J gene is TRBJ1-1, the V gene TRBV27, with D possibly TRBD1 on 5 matching bases. Deletions cut 2 bases from V and 1 base from J, with 8 bases between. This CDR3 spans 14 amino acids. Germline loops: CDR1 MNHEY, CDR2 SMNVEV (reference sequence). The CDR3 is CASSLPGQNTEAFF. The CDR3 bases are TGTGCCAGCAGTTTACCAGGACAGAACACTGAAGCTTTCTTT.

The chain uses TRBV2 and TRBJ1-2; TRBD1 agrees at 7 bases. This CDR3 has 15 amino acids. The V segment lost 5 bases and the J segment 1 base; nucleotides outside the gene matches: 7. The V gene's germline CDR1 is SNHLY and CDR2 FYNNEI. CDR3 sequence: CASSSGTDFNYGYTF. Here the CDR3 DNA reads TGTGCCAGCAGTTCCGGGACAGATTTTAACTATGGCTACACCTTC. The whole variable domain, remainder taken from reference TRBV2 and TRBJ1-2, is EPEVTQTPSHQVTQMGQEVILRCVPISNHLYFYWYRQILGQKVEFLVSFYNNEISEKSEIFDDQFSVERPDGSNFTLKIRSTKLEDSAMYFCASSSGTDFNYGYTFGSGTRLTVV.

This chain links TRBV27 with TRBJ1-3; TRBD1 matches 9 bases. Germline trimming cut 5 bases from V and 0 bases from J; bases unmatched to any gene: 8. The CDR3 covers 17 residues. CDR1 and CDR2 from the germline V gene are MNHEY and SMNVEV (reference sequence). This CDR3 reads CASSDSGTGYSGNTIYF. The CDR3, as DNA: TGTGCCAGCAGTGACTCCGGGACAGGGTACTCTGGAAACACCATATATTTT.

This CDR3 is CASRLSQGVAYEQYF. Written as DNA, the CDR3 is TGTGCCAGCAGACTCTCACAGGGAGTTGCCTACGAGCAGTACTTC. The chain joins TRBV6-5 to TRBJ2-7; TRBD1 might be the D (6 bases). CDR3 length: 15 residues. Trimming removed 6 bases at V and 2 bases at J, with 17 bases between. Germline V lookup: CDR1 MNHEY, CDR2 SVGAGI.

The genes are TRBV5-1 and TRBJ2-1, with 12 bases aligning to TRBD2. From germline, CDR1 is SGHRS and CDR2 YFSETQ. CDR3 length: 17 residues. V trimming: 3 bases; J trimming: 6 bases; junction bases outside the gene matches: 10. CDR3: CASSSLRTSGTFNEQFF. The CDR3 nucleotides read TGCGCCAGCAGCTCGCTCCGGACTAGCGGGACCTTCAATGAGCAGTTCTTC.

The chain's CDR3 is CASNSFGGNEQFF. The CDR3 region has the DNA TGTGCCAGCAACTCATTCGGGGGAAATGAGCAGTTCTTC. This rearrangement joins TRBV6-5 to TRBJ2-1, with D possibly TRBD2 on 6 matching bases. The ends were cut back, 7 bases at V and 7 bases at J, with 14 bases in the middle. Per the germline V gene, CDR1 is MNHEY and CDR2 is SVGAGI. The CDR3 extends over 13 amino acids.

The chain employs TRBV5-6 and TRBJ2-1; the match to TRBD2 covers 9 bases. The CDR3 contains 17 residues. Per the germline V gene, CDR1 is SGHDT and CDR2 is YYEEEE. The J segment lost 9 bases and the V segment lost 4 bases, leaving 17 bases of the junction unmatched. The CDR3 spells CASSLVRAGGPPLEQFF. CDR3 sequence (DNA): TGTGCCAGCAGCCTCGTTCGAGCGGGAGGCCCTCCCCTTGAGCAGTTCTTC.

A few counts support this clone. V usage is TRBV12-1 and J usage is TRBJ1-5; the listed D gene, TRBD1, was not tested against the DNA. TRBV12-1 has pseudogene status. The CDR3 is 18 amino acids. CDR3 nucleotide sequence: TGTGCCAGCAGCCTACTAGGACAGGGGGCTCGGGGCAATCAGCCCCAGCATTTT. This encodes CASSLLGQGARGNQPQHF.

The chain carries TRBV6-5 and TRBJ2-3; D is undetermined. The germline V and J ends were trimmed by 4 bases and 2 bases, with 10 bases remaining between them. Germline-derived CDR1 and CDR2 are MNHEY and SVGAGI. This CDR3 contains 14 residues. Here the CDR3 DNA reads TGTGCCAGCAGTTCTTCACCTACCACAGATACGCAGTATTTT. Its translation is CASSSSPTTDTQYF.

The chain is built from TRBV7-6 and TRBJ1-1; 7 nucleotides align to TRBD1. Trimming removed 1 base from V and 3 bases from J; junction bases left unmatched: 11. The CDR3 is 17 residues long. Germline values: CDR1 SGHVS, CDR2 FNYEAQ. The CDR3 reads CASSLGTPGTVYTEAFF. For the CDR3, the DNA is TGTGCCAGCAGCTTAGGGACTCCCGGGACAGTATACACTGAAGCTTTCTTT.